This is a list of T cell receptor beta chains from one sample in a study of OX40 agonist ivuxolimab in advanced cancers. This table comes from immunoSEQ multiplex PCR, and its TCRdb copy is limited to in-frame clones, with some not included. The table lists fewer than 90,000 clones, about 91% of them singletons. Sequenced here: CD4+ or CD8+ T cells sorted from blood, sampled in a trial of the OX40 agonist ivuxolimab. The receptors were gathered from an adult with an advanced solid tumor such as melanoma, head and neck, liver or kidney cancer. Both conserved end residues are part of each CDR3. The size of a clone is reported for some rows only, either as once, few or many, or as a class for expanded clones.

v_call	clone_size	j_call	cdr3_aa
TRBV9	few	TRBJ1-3	CASSVDTYSGNTIYF
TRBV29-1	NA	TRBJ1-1	CSVWDIPEAFF
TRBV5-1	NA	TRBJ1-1	CASSFQGVTEAFF
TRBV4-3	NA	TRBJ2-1	CASSQVGQNNEQFF
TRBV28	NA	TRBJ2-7	CASSSQFYEQYF
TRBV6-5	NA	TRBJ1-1	CASSYEANTEAFF
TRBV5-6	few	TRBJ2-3	CASSLSASIGDTQYF
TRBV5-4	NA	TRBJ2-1	CASSILAGSSYNEQFF
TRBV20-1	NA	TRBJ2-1	CSARGLEEQFF
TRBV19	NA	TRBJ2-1	CASSIGLAGGREQFF
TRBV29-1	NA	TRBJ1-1	CSARTGDYTEAFF
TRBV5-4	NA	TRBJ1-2	CASSWDRGNYGYTF
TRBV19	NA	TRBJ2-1	CASSIAHNRVDEQFF
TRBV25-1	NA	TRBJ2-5	CASSDLAGTETQYF
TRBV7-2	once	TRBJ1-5	CASGGSNQPQHF
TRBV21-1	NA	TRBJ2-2	CASSKVGVRTGELFF
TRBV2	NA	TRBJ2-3	CASSVSGSTDTQYF
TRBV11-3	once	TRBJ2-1	CASSLGVSGSHEQFF
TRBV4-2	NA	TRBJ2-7	CASSQERQGPREQYF
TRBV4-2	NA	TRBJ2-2	CASSQEGGRGTGELFF
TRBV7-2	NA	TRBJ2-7	CASSLFSALSYEQYF
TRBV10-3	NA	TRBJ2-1	CAISEKGLAGEYNEQFF
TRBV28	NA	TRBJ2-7	CASSLVSTAYEQYF
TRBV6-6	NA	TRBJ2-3	CASSRGRGEGTDTQYF
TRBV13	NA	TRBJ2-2	CASSPNRGRELFF
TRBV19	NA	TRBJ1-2	CASSIVSDYYGYTF
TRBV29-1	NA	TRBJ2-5	CSVEIGWEETQYF
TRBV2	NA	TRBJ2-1	CASSPGTSGRREQFF
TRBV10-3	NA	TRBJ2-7	CAISAGQGGLADEQYF
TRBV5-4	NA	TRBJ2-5	CASSLVPEQETQYF